This TCR beta chain stems from a study of OX40 agonist ivuxolimab in advanced cancers. Study-wide context: One patient with hepatocellular carcinoma and two with cutaneous melanoma, three in all, had partial responses.

Anyone with autoimmune disease history or systemic immunosuppression was excluded. General study findings and limits: Both CD4+ and CD8+ T cell populations in blood had undergone clonal expansion by week 6 at 0.1 to 3.0 mg/kg.

Points on this clone: Antigen unknown.

TCRdb's table, derived via immunoSEQ multiplex PCR, lists solely in-frame clones and lacks some. This table holds under 80,000 clones, roughly nine tenths found once. Trimming removed 4 bases from V and 2 bases from J; junction bases left unmatched: 17. Germline V gives CDR1 LGHNA, CDR2 YNFKEQ. The CDR3 has 21 residues. The source material was CD4+ or CD8+ T cells sorted from blood, sampled in a trial of the OX40 agonist ivuxolimab. The clonotype comes from an adult with an advanced solid tumor such as melanoma, head and neck, liver or kidney cancer. V usage is TRBV4-2 and J usage is TRBJ2-6, with 10 bases that match TRBD1. The CDR3 DNA reads TGTGCCAGCAGCCCGTCCTTGGGACAGGGGCTTATTGGACCTGGGGCCAACGTCCTGACTTTC. This codes for CASSPSLGQGLIGPGANVLTF.